This passage covers 7 T cell receptor beta chains from one sample sequenced in a study of OX40 agonist ivuxolimab in advanced cancers. Sequenced by immunoSEQ multiplex PCR; TCRdb stores in-frame clones only, minus some. The sample lists 60,000 to 100,000 clones; around 90% were seen once. The sample here was CD4+ or CD8+ T cells sorted from blood, taken in a trial of the OX40 agonist ivuxolimab. The receptors were sampled from an adult with an advanced solid tumor such as melanoma, head and neck, liver or kidney cancer.

The CDR3 reads CSVDLRTGGKTQYF. Written as DNA, the CDR3 is TGCAGCGTTGATCTTCGGACAGGGGGAAAGACCCAGTACTTC. V gene TRBV29-1 combines with J gene TRBJ2-5, with 10 bases that match TRBD1. The CDR3 is made up of 14 amino acids. V lost 3 bases and J lost 6; bases outside the gene matches: 7. Germline V lookup: CDR1 SQVTM, CDR2 ANQGSEA.

The CDR3 sequence is CASSQDNHYEQYF. The DNA for the CDR3 is TGCGCCAGCAGCCAAGATAACCACTACGAGCAGTACTTC. The genes are TRBV4-3 and TRBJ2-7; no firm D call. This CDR3 spans 13 amino acids. Trimming stripped 0 bases from V and 3 bases from J, with 6 bases between. Per germline, CDR1 LGHNA and CDR2 YSLEER.

This clone appeared a single time. This sequence joins TRBV27 and TRBJ2-5; TRBD2 agrees at 9 bases. CDR1 MNHEY and CDR2 SMNVEV come from the germline V gene (reference sequence). J was trimmed by 4 bases and V by 1 base; bases with no gene match: 7. CDR3 length equals 16 residues. For the CDR3, the DNA is TGTGCCAGCAGTTTATACGGCGGGGGGGCCGCAGAGACCCAGTACTTC. This sequence encodes CASSLYGGGAAETQYF.

The chain couples TRBV15 to TRBJ1-3; weak D call: TRBD1 (6 bases). The V gene lost 3 bases and the J gene lost 3 bases, with 12 bases spanning the gap. Germline CDR1 LNHNV, CDR2 YYDKDF (reference sequence). The CDR3 contains 15 residues. The CDR3 coding sequence is TGTGCCACCAGCAGTAGTAGGGGGGGTGGAAACACCATATATTTT. Protein sequence: CATSSSRGGGNTIYF.

The CDR3 spells CASSLEAGSAHEQYF. In DNA form, the CDR3 reads TGTGCCAGCAGCTTGGAGGCAGGTAGTGCCCACGAGCAGTACTTC. The chain carries TRBV5-8 and TRBJ2-7; D is uncertain. CDR1 and CDR2 from the germline V gene are SGHTS and YDEGEE. Trimming stripped 0 bases from V and 5 bases from J, with 15 bases between. The CDR3 has 15 amino acids.

This chain connects TRBV19 to TRBJ1-2, with D uncertain. This CDR3 region has 18 residues. Between the trimmed V and J ends, which lost 5 bases and 4 bases, there was a span of 26 bases. Per the germline V gene, CDR1 is LNHDA and CDR2 is SQIVND (reference sequence). The CDR3 nucleotides read TGTGCCAGTAGTTTCTTCGGGGAGACCTCTCACGGAAGCTATGGCTACACCTTC. Translating it yields CASSFFGETSHGSYGYTF.

This clone came up once. The chain joins TRBV7-9 to TRBJ1-1; possibly TRBD1 for D (6 bases). Trimming pared 4 bases from V and 7 bases from J, leaving 16 bases between. The germline V gene encodes CDR1 SEHNR and CDR2 FQNEAQ (reference sequence). This CDR3 is 14 amino acids long. In DNA, the CDR3 is TGTGCCAGCAGCTCCCAGGGGCCCACGGGTGAAGCTTTCTTT. It is translated as CASSSQGPTGEAFF.